Following are 21 T cell receptor beta chains from one sample sequenced in a study of cytomegalovirus exposure and HLA in healthy donors. Amplification used 60 Vbeta primers and 13 Jbeta primers. Libraries were prepared by immunoSEQ multiplex PCR; TCRdb keeps only in-frame clonotypes and omits some of them. This sample carries some 170,000 clones, 77% of them seen once, and the ten largest clones take about 4%. Sample: PBMCs. The receptors were gathered from an older woman in good health and CMV-seropositive.

This clone was seen a few times. CDR3 nucleotide sequence: TGTGCCAGCAGTGACTCTCAGGGTCTGGGCTACACCTTC. Translated: CASSDSQGLGYTF. This sequence joins TRBV6-4 and TRBJ1-2, with a weak D call TRBD1 (5 bases). Germline CDR1 and CDR2: MRHNA and SNTAGT. The V and J ends lost 0 bases and 8 bases respectively, with 10 bases between them. CDR3 length: 13 amino acids.

The chain has TRBV30 and TRBJ2-2; D unresolved. The germline V and J ends were trimmed by 0 bases and 7 bases, with 21 bases remaining between them. From germline, CDR1 is GTSNPN and CDR2 SVGIG (reference sequence). CDR3 length: 17 amino acids. The CDR3 region is CAWSVLVVTRFSGELFF. CDR3 in DNA: TGTGCCTGGAGTGTACTGGTTGTTACCCGTTTTAGCGGGGAGCTGTTTTTT.

This clone was observed once. V gene TRBV6-5 combines with J gene TRBJ1-1, with D possibly being TRBD1 (6 bases). V was shortened by 4 bases and J by 9 bases, with 12 bases between the two germline ends. In germline, CDR1 is MNHEY, CDR2 SVGAGI. There are 12 residues in the CDR3. The CDR3 nucleotides read TGTGCCAGCAGTTGGGACACGACTAAAGCTTTCTTT. It specifies CASSWDTTKAFF.

The chain couples TRBV7-9 to TRBJ2-1, with 8 bases aligning to TRBD2. The CDR3 has 14 amino acids. Germline V gene sequence: CDR1 SEHNR, CDR2 FQNEAQ (reference sequence). The V gene end was trimmed by 0 bases and the J gene end by 9 bases; junction bases not matched to a gene: 4. CDR3 sequence (DNA): TGTGCCAGCAGCTTAGCGACAACTAGCGGTGAGCAGTTCTTC. It is translated as CASSLATTSGEQFF.

J is TRBJ2-5 and V is TRBV7-9; no reliable D call. This CDR3 has 14 residues. Germline loops: CDR1 SEHNR, CDR2 FQNEAQ (reference sequence). The V and J ends lost 1 base and 1 base respectively, with 7 bases between them. CDR3 amino acids: CASSLGTVQETQYF. DNA for the CDR3: TGTGCCAGCAGCTTAGGAACAGTCCAAGAGACCCAGTACTTC. Using reference TRBV7-9 and TRBJ2-5 for the parts outside the CDR3, the full variable domain is DTGVSQNPRHKITKRGQNVTFRCDPISEHNRLYWYRQTLGQGPEFLTYFQNEAQLEKSRLLSDRFSAERPKGSFSTLEIQRTEQGDSAMYLCASSLGTVQETQYFGPGTRLLVL.

This clone was picked up one time. The chain is built from TRBV27 and TRBJ2-1; D call uncertain. The CDR3 has 14 residues. V lost 2 bases to trimming and J lost 7 bases, with 12 bases between them. Germline V gene lookup returns CDR1 MNHEY and CDR2 SMNVEV (reference sequence). The CDR3 DNA is TGTGCCAGCAGTTTAAGTGTACGGCGGAATGAGCAGTTCTTC. Amino acid sequence: CASSLSVRRNEQFF.

The chain joins TRBV10-3 to TRBJ1-1; no clear D. Trimming pared 5 bases from V and 1 base from J, leaving 8 bases between. CDR3 length equals 13 residues. Germline V CDR1 and CDR2: ENHRY, SYGVKD. The CDR3 DNA follows: TGTGCCATCAGTCGGTTCGAGAACACTGAAGCTTTCTTT. Protein product: CAISRFENTEAFF.

The chain employs TRBV6-1 and TRBJ1-1; D is uncertain. The CDR3 contains 15 residues. V was clipped by 6 bases and J by 4 bases, with 18 bases between them. CDR1 and CDR2 (germline): MNHNS, SASEGT. The CDR3 bases are TGTGCCAGCAGCGGCCACTCTGACTCCCGCACTGAAGCTTTCTTT. It specifies CASSGHSDSRTEAFF.

The chain carries TRBV28 and TRBJ1-5; D ambiguous. Trimming took 8 bases from V and 0 from J, leaving 14 bases between them. The CDR3 is 15 residues long. Per germline, CDR1 MDHEN and CDR2 SYDVKM. For the CDR3, the DNA is TGTGCCAGCGAAGTACCTTTCGGTAGCAATCAGCCCCAGCATTTT. Its protein is CASEVPFGSNQPQHF.

The rearrangement uses TRBV10-3 and TRBJ2-5; 11 nucleotides align to TRBD2. J was trimmed by 3 bases and V by 4 bases; bases with no gene match: 4. The CDR3 length is 15 residues. Germline CDR1 ENHRY, CDR2 SYGVKD. This chain's CDR3 is CAISAGTSGEETQYF. The CDR3 DNA is TGTGCCATCAGTGCCGGGACTAGCGGCGAAGAGACCCAGTACTTC.

This chain uses TRBV9 with TRBJ1-2; D is uncertain. Trimming took 3 bases from V and 8 from J, leaving 8 bases between them. Germline V gives CDR1 SGDLS, CDR2 YYNGEE. CDR3 length equals 11 residues. CDR3 amino acids: CASSGAPGYTF. Here the CDR3 DNA reads TGTGCCAGCAGCGGGGCCCCGGGCTACACCTTC. The full variable domain, in which reference TRBV9 and TRBJ1-2 provide the parts outside the CDR3, is DSGVTQTPKHLITATGQRVTLRCSPRSGDLSVYWYQQSLDQGLQFLIQYYNGEERAKGNILERFSAQQFPDLHSELNLSSLELGDSALYFCASSGAPGYTFGSGTRLTVV.

A few counts support this clone. V usage is TRBV6-1 and J usage is TRBJ1-6, with D uncertain. The CDR3 consists of 15 residues. V was trimmed by 1 base and J by 4 bases, leaving 8 bases between them. CDR1 and CDR2 (germline): MNHNS, SASEGT. This CDR3 is CASSEGGRYNSPLHF. In DNA, the CDR3 is TGTGCCAGCAGTGAAGGCGGGAGATATAATTCACCCCTCCACTTT.

The chain links TRBV7-9 to TRBJ1-1; D may be TRBD1 (6 bases). Germline CDR1 and CDR2: SEHNR and FQNEAQ (reference sequence). Deletions cut 3 bases from V and 3 bases from J, with 11 bases between. This CDR3 is built from 14 residues. The CDR3 DNA sequence: TGTGCCAGCAGCTTTAGTCAGGGGTACACTGAAGCTTTCTTT. Encoded protein: CASSFSQGYTEAFF.

This clone was recorded once. CDR3 DNA: TGTGCCAGTAATCAACTAGCGGGGGGGGCTGAGCAGTTCTTC. It codes for CASNQLAGGAEQFF. The chain links TRBV19 to TRBJ2-1; 13 bases line up with TRBD2. CDR3 length equals 14 residues. V trimming: 7 bases; J trimming: 9 bases; junction bases outside the gene matches: 6. CDR1 LNHDA and CDR2 SQIVND come from the germline V gene (reference sequence).

The rearrangement links TRBV28 to TRBJ2-3; TRBD2 is a possible D gene (5 bases). CDR1 is MDHEN and CDR2 is SYDVKM in the germline V gene. Trimming left V 3 bases short and J 1 base short, with 5 bases between. The CDR3 has 13 residues. This CDR3 reads CASSLRGTDTQYF. Here the CDR3 DNA reads TGTGCCAGCAGTTTGCGGGGCACAGATACGCAGTATTTT.

This clone was seen only a few times. The chain joins TRBV11-2 to TRBJ2-5; 7 bases agree with TRBD2. V shed 4 bases and J 2 bases; nucleotides not matched to a gene: 7. Germline V CDR1 and CDR2: SGHAT, FQNNGV. The CDR3 length is 15 residues. As DNA, the CDR3 is TGTGCCAGCAGCTCAACAGCGGGGATTCAAGAGACCCAGTACTTC. It translates to CASSSTAGIQETQYF. Full variable domain (missing parts from reference TRBV11-2 and TRBJ2-5): EAGVAQSPRYKIIEKRQSVAFWCNPISGHATLYWYQQILGQGPKLLIQFQNNGVVDDSQLPKDRFSAERLKGVDSTLKIQPAKLEDSAVYLCASSSTAGIQETQYFGPGTRLLVL.

The chain couples TRBV7-2 to TRBJ2-1; D is possibly TRBD1 (6 bases). This CDR3 contains 15 residues. V was shortened by 2 bases and J by 6 bases, with 14 bases between the two germline ends. Germline V gene data show CDR1 as SGHTA and CDR2 as FQGNSA. The CDR3 loop reads CASSLNQGSGNEQFF. CDR3 nucleotide sequence: TGTGCCAGCAGCTTAAACCAGGGGTCGGGCAATGAGCAGTTCTTC.

This clone turned up a few times. The chain couples TRBV28 to TRBJ1-4; TRBD1 matches 10 bases. V lost 6 bases to trimming and J lost 4 bases; unmatched junction nucleotides: 2. Germline values: CDR1 MDHEN, CDR2 SYDVKM. CDR3 length: 14 residues. CDR3 sequence (DNA): TGTGCCAGCAGGAGGACAGGGGGTAATGAAAAACTGTTTTTT. Residues: CASRRTGGNEKLFF.

The chain has TRBV11-3 and TRBJ2-4, with D possibly TRBD1 on 6 matching bases. Trimming took 1 base from V and 8 from J, leaving 15 bases between them. CDR1 is SGHNT and CDR2 is YENEEA in the germline V gene. This CDR3 is built from 15 residues. The CDR3 here is CASSLGQGRGDIQYF. The CDR3 DNA reads as TGTGCCAGCAGCTTAGGTCAGGGGAGAGGAGACATTCAGTACTTC.

The chain carries TRBV19 and TRBJ2-2; weak D call: TRBD1 (5 bases). The V gene lost 5 bases and the J gene lost 4 bases, with 11 bases spanning the gap. The length of the CDR3 is 14 residues. Germline CDR1 reads LNHDA; CDR2 reads SQIVND (reference sequence). CDR3 bases: TGTGCCAGTAGTCAGGGAAGGGGCACCGGGGAGCTGTTTTTT. Encoded protein: CASSQGRGTGELFF.

The J gene is TRBJ2-1, the V gene TRBV4-3, with TRBD2 as a possible D gene (6 bases). V lost 1 base and J lost 10, with 11 bases in between. The CDR3 spans 13 residues. CDR1 LGHNA and CDR2 YSLEER come from the germline V gene. The CDR3 is CASSQGLADEQFF. The DNA of the CDR3 is TGCGCCAGCAGCCAAGGGTTAGCGGACGAGCAGTTCTTC.